This T cell receptor (beta chain) originates from a study of CD8+CD57+ T cells in acquired aplastic anemia. The overall study: The DNA of sorted CD4+ and CD8+ cells averaged around 3 ug.

Only a few counts were recorded for this clonotype. Its specificity is unknown. Investigators profiled TCR beta VDJ and CDR3 from genomic DNA template. TCRdb passed the reads through MiXCR, listing each CDR3 protein once. Found here are 150,000 or so distinct CDR3 sequences, 40% to 65% of them singletons; the top ten hold approximately 12%. Study-level findings and limits: Patients and controls were not found to differ significantly in CD8+ Simpson's diversity.

The authors sequenced patients whose flow cytometry had shown CD8+CD57+ cell expansion. Diagnosis of severe acquired aplastic anemia applied to all patients. The CDR3 is 16 amino acids. Germline CDR1 MNHNS, CDR2 SASEGT. Trimming cost V 9 bases and J 1 base, with 20 bases left between them. Input material: sorted CD4+, CD8+, or CD8+CD57+ T cells (not recorded which) from PBMCs. The J gene is TRBJ2-3, the V gene TRBV6-1, with no clear D. The clonotype originates from a human donor with aplastic anemia. The chain's CDR3 is CASTPWVGARTDTQYF. The CDR3 DNA sequence: TGTGCCAGTACCCCATGGGTAGGAGCTCGCACAGATACGCAGTATTTT.